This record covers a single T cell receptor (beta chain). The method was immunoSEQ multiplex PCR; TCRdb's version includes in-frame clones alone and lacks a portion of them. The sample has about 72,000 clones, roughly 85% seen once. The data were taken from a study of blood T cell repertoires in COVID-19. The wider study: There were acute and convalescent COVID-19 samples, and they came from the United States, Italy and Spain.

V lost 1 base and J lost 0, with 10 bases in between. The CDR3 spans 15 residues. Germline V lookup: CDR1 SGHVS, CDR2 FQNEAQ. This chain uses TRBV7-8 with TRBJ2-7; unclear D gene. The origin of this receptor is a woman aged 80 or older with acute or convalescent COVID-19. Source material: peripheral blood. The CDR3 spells CASSLGRSGSYEQYF. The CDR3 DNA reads TGTGCCAGCAGCTTAGGGCGGTCGGGCTCCTACGAGCAGTACTTC. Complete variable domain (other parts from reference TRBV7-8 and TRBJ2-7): GAGVSQSPRYKVAKRGQDVALRCDPISGHVSLFWYQQALGQGPEFLTYFQNEAQLDKSGLPSDRFFAERPEGSVSTLKIQRTQQEDSAVYLCASSLGRSGSYEQYFGPGTRLTVT.